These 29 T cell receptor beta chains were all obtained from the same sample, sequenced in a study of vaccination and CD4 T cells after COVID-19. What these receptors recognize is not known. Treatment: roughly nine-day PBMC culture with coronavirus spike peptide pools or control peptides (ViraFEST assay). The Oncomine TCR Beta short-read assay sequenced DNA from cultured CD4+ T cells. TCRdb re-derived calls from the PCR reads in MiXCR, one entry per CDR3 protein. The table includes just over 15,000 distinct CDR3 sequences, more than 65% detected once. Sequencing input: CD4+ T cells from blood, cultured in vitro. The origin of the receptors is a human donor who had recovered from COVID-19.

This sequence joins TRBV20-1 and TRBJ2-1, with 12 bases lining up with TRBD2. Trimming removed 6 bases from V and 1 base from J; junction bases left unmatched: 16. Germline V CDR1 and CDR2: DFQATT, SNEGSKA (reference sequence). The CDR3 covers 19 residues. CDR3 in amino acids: CSAPIPGLAGNRSYNEQFF. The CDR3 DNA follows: TGCAGTGCCCCGATTCCGGGACTAGCGGGTAACCGATCCTACAATGAGCAGTTCTTC.

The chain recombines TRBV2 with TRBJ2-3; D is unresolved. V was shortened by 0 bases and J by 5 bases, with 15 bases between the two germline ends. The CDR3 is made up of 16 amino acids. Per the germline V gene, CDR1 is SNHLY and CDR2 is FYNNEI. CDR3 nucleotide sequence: TGTGCCAGCAGTGAAGCGCTTCAGTTTACGGTAGATACGCAGTATTTT. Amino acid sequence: CASSEALQFTVDTQYF.

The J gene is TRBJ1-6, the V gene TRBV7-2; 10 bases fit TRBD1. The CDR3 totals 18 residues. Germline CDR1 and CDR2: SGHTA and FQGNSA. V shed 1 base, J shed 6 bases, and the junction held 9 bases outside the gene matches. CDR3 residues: CASSLVIRTGGGNSPLHF. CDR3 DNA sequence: TGTGCCAGCAGCTTAGTGATACGGACAGGGGGTGGTAATTCACCCCTCCACTTT.

CDR3 coding DNA: TGCAGTGCTCGGGACACTACGGGGAGTCTAAAACTGTTTTTT. Protein product: CSARDTTGSLKLFF. This chain links TRBV20-1 with TRBJ1-4, with D maybe TRBD1 (6 bases). Trimming took off 5 bases at V and 10 bases at J, with 20 bases between the two ends. The CDR3 sequence is 14 residues long. Germline V CDR1 and CDR2: DFQATT, SNEGSKA (reference sequence).

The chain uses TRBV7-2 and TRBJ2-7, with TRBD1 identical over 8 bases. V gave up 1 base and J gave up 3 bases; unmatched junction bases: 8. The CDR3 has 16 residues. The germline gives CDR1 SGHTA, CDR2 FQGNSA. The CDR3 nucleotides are TGTGCCAGCAGCTTAGTAGGGGGAACAGGGGGCTACGAGCAGTACTTC. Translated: CASSLVGGTGGYEQYF. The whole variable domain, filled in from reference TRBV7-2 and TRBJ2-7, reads GAGVSQSPSNKVTEKGKDVELRCDPISGHTALYWYRQSLGQGLEFLIYFQGNSAPDKSGLPSDRFSAERTGGSVSTLTIQRTQQEDSAVYLCASSLVGGTGGYEQYFGPGTRLTVT.

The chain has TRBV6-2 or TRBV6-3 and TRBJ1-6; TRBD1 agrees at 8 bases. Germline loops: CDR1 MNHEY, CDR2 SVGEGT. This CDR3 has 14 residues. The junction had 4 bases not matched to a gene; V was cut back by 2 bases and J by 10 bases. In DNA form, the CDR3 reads TGTGCCAGCAGTTACGGGACAGGAAGGTCACCCCTCCACTTT. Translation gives CASSYGTGRSPLHF.

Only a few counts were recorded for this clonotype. The CDR3 protein is CATTEGGTTGSNQPQHF. For the CDR3, the DNA is TGTGCCACCACTGAGGGGGGAACAACAGGGAGCAATCAGCCCCAGCATTTT. The J gene is TRBJ1-5, the V gene TRBV15; D is perhaps TRBD1 (6 bases). The CDR3 length is 17 residues. CDR1 and CDR2 (germline): LNHNV, YYDKDF (reference sequence). Trimming took off 7 bases at V and 1 base at J, with 20 bases between the two ends.

CDR3 region: CASSSRGGRPRPQHF. The CDR3 bases are TGTGCCAGCAGCTCTCGGGGGGGTAGGCCTCGGCCCCAGCATTTT. The V and J genes are TRBV27 and TRBJ1-5, with D possibly matching TRBD1 (5 bases). The CDR3 runs to 15 residues. Deletions cut 6 bases from V and 9 bases from J, with 21 bases between. Germline values: CDR1 MNHEY, CDR2 SMNVEV (reference sequence).

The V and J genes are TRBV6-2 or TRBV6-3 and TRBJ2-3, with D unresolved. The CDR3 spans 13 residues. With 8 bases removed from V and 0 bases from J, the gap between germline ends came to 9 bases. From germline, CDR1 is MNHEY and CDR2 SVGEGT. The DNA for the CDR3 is TGTGCCAGCCGGGCGCTAAGCACAGATACGCAGTATTTT. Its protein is CASRALSTDTQYF.

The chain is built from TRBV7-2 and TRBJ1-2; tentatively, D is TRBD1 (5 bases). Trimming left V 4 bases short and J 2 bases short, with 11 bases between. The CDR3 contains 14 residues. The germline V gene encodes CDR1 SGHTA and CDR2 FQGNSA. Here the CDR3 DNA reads TGTGCCAGCAGCTCCCGGGACGGAAACTATGGCTACACCTTC. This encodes CASSSRDGNYGYTF.

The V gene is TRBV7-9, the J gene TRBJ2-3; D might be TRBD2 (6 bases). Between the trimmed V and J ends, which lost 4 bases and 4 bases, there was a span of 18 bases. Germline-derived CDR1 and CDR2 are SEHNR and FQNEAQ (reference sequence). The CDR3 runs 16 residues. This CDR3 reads CASSSSPGGGSDTQYF. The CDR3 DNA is TGTGCCAGCAGCTCTAGTCCGGGTGGAGGGTCAGATACGCAGTATTTT.

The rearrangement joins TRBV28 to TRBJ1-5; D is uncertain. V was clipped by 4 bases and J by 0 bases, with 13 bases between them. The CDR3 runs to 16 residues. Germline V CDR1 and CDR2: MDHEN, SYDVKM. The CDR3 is CASSSPLTYSNQPQHF. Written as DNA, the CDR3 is TGTGCCAGCAGTTCCCCACTCACCTATAGCAATCAGCCCCAGCATTTT.

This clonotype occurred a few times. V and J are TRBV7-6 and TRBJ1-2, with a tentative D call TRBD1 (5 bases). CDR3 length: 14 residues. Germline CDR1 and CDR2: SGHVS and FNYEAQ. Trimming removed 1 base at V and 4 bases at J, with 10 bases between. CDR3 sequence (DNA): TGTGCCAGCAGCTTAGAAGGGGCAGCCTATGGCTACACCTTC. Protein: CASSLEGAAYGYTF. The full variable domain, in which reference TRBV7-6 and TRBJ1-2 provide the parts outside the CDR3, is GAGVSQSPRYKVTKRGQDVALRCDPISGHVSLYWYRQALGQGPEFLTYFNYEAQQDKSGLPNDRFSAERPEGSISTLTIQRTEQRDSAMYRCASSLEGAAYGYTFGSGTRLTVV.

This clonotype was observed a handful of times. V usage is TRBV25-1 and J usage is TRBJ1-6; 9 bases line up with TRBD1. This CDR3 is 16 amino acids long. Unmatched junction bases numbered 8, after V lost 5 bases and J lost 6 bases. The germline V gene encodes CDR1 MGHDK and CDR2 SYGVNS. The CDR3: CASSYGTGLSNSPLHF. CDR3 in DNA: TGTGCCAGCAGTTATGGGACAGGGCTCTCTAATTCACCCCTCCACTTT. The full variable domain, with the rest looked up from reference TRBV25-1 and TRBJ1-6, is EADIYQTPRYLVIGTGKKITLECSQTMGHDKMYWYQQDPGMELHLIHYSYGVNSTEKGDLSSESTVSRIRTEHFPLTLESARPSHTSQYLCASSYGTGLSNSPLHFGNGTRLTVT.

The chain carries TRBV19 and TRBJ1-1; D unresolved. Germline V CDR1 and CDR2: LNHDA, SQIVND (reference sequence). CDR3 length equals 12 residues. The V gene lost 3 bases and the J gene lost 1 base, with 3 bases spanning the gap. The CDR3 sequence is CASSIRNTEAFF. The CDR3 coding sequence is TGTGCCAGTAGTATTAGGAACACTGAAGCTTTCTTT.

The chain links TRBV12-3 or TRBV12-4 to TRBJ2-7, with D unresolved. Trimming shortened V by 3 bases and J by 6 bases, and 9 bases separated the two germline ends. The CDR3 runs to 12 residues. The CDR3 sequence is CASSLLAGEQYF. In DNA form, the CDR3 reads TGTGCCAGCAGTTTGTTGGCAGGCGAGCAGTACTTC.

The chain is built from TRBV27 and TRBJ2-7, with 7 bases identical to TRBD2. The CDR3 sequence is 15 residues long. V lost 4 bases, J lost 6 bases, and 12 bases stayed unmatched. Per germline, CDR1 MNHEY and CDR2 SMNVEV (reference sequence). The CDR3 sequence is CASSSPTSSWREQYF. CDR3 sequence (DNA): TGTGCCAGCAGTTCCCCGACTAGCTCCTGGCGCGAGCAGTACTTC.

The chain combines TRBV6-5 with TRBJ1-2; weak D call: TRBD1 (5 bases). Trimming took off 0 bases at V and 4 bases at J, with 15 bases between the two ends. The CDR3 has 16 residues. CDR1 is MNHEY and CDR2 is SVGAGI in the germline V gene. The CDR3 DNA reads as TGTGCCAGCAGTTACTCGAGGGGAAGGGCCCTCTATGGCTACACCTTC. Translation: CASSYSRGRALYGYTF.

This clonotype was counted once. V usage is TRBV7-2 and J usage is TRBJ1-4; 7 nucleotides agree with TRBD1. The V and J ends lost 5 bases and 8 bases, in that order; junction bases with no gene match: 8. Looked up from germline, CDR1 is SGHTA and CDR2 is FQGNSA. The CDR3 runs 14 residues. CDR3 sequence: CASSPDRSYEKLFF. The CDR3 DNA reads TGTGCCAGCAGCCCGGACAGGAGCTACGAAAAACTGTTTTTT. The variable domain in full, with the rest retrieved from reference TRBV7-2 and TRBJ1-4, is GAGVSQSPSNKVTEKGKDVELRCDPISGHTALYWYRQSLGQGLEFLIYFQGNSAPDKSGLPSDRFSAERTGGSVSTLTIQRTQQEDSAVYLCASSPDRSYEKLFFGSGTQLSVL.

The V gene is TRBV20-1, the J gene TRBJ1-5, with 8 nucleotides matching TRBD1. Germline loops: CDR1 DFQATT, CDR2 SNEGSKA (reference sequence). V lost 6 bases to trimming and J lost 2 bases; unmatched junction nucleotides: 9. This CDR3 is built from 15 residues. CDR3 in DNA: TGCAGTGCAAGCCTTGGACAGGGCGGCAATCAGCCCCAGCATTTT. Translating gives CSASLGQGGNQPQHF.

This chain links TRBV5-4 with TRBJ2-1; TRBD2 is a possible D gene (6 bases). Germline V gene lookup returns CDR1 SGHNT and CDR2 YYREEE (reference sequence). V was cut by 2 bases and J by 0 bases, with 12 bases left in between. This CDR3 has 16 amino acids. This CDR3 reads CASSFFRGSSYNEQFF. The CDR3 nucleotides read TGTGCCAGCAGCTTTTTCCGGGGGAGCTCCTACAATGAGCAGTTCTTC.

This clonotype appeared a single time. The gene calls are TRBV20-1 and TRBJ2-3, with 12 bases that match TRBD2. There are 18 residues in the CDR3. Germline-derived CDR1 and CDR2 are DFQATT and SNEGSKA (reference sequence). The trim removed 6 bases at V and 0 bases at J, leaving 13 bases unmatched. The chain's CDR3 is CSANQLAGGIVSTDTQYF. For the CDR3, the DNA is TGCAGTGCGAACCAACTAGCGGGAGGTATAGTGAGCACAGATACGCAGTATTTT.

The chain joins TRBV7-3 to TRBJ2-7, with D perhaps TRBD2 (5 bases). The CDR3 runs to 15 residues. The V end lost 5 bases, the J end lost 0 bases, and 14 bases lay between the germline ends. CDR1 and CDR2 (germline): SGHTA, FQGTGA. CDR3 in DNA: TGTGCCAGCAGCCTCAGACCGGGAAGCTCCTACGAGCAGTACTTC. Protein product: CASSLRPGSSYEQYF.

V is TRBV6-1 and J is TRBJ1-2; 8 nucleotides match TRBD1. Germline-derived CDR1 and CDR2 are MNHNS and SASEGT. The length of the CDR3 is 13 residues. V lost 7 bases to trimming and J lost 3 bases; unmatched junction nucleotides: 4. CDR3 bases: TGTGCCAGCACCCCGACAGGGGACTATGGCTACACCTTC. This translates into CASTPTGDYGYTF.

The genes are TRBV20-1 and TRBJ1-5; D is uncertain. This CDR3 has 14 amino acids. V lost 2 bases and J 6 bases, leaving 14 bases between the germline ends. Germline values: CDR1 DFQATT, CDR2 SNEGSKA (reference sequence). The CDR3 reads CSARPWQDGQPQHF. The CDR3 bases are TGCAGTGCTAGACCCTGGCAGGATGGTCAGCCCCAGCATTTT.

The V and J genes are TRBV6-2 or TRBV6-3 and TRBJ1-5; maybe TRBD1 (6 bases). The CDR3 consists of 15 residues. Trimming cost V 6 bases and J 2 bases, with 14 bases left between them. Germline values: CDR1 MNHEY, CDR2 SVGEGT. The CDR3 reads CASSAGTLGNQPQHF. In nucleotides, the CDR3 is TGTGCCAGCAGCGCCGGGACACTGGGCAATCAGCCCCAGCATTTT.

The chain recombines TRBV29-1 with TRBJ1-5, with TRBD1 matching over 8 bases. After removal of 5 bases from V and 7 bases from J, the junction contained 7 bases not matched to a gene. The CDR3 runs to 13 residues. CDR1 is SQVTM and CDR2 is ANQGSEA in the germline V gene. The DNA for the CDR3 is TGCAGCGTTTCTCAGGGGGCAGAACAGCCCCAGCATTTT. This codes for CSVSQGAEQPQHF.

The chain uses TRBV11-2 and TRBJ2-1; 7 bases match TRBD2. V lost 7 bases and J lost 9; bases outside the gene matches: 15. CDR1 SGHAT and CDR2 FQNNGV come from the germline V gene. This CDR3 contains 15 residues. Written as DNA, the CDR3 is TGTGCCAGCACCAAGAGACTAGCCCCTCTCGGTGAGCAGTTCTTC. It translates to CASTKRLAPLGEQFF.

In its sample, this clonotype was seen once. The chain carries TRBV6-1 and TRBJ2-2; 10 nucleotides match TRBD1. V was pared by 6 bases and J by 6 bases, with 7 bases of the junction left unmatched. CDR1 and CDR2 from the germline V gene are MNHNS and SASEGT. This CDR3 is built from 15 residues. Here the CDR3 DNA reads TGTGCCAGCAGCCTGACAGGGGGCTTGGCCGGGGAGCTGTTTTTT. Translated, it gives CASSLTGGLAGELFF.